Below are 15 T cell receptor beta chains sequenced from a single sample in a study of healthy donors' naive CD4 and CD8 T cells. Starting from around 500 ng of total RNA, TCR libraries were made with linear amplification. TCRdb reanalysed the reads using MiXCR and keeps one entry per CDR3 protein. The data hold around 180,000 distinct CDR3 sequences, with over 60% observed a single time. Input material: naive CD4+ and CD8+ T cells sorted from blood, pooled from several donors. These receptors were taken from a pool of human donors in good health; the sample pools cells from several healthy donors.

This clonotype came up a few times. In DNA, the CDR3 is TGCAGCGTTGAATTCGGGGCAGGACAGGGGTATGGCTACACCTTC. Translated, it gives CSVEFGAGQGYGYTF. This chain links TRBV29-1 with TRBJ1-2; 9 bases match TRBD1. The V gene's germline CDR1 is SQVTM and CDR2 ANQGSEA. CDR3 size: 15 residues. V gave up 2 bases and J gave up 5 bases; unmatched junction bases: 9.

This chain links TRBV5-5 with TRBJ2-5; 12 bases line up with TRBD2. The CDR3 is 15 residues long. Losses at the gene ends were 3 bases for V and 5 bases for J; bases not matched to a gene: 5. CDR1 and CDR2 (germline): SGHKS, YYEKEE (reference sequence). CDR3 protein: CASSSRTSGDETQYF. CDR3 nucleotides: TGTGCCAGCAGCTCTAGGACTAGCGGGGATGAGACCCAGTACTTC.

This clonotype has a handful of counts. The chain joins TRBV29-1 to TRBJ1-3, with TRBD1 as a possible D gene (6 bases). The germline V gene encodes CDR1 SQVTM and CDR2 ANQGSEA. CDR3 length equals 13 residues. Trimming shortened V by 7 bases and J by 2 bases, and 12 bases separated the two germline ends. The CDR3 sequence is CSAVGQTGNTIYF. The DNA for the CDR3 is TGCAGCGCAGTAGGACAGACTGGAAACACCATATATTTT.

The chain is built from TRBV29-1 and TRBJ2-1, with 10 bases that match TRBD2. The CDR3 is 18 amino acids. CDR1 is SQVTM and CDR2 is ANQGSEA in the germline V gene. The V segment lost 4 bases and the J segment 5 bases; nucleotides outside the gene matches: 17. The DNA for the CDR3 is TGCAGCGTTGTCGGAGGACTAGCGGCACGTATCGGTAACAATGAGCAGTTCTTC. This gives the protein CSVVGGLAARIGNNEQFF.

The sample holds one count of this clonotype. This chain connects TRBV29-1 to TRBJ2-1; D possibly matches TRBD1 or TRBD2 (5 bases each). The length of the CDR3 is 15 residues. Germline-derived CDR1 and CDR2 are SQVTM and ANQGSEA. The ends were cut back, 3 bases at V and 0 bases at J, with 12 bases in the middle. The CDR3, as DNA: TGCAGCGTTGAGGGGGTACGTGGCTCCTACAATGAGCAGTTCTTC. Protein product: CSVEGVRGSYNEQFF.

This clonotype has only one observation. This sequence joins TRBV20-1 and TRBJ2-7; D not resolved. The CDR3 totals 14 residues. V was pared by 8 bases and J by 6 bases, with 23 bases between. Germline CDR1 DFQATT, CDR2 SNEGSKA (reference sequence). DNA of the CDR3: TGCAGTACCAAACGTAGTTCTACCAAGACCGAGCAGTACTTC. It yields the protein CSTKRSSTKTEQYF.

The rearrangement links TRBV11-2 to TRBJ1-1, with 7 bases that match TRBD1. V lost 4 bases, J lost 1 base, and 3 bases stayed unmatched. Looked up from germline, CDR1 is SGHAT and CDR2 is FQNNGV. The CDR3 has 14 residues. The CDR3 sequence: CASSSGQKNTEAFF. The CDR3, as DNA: TGTGCCAGCAGCTCGGGACAGAAGAACACTGAAGCTTTCTTT.

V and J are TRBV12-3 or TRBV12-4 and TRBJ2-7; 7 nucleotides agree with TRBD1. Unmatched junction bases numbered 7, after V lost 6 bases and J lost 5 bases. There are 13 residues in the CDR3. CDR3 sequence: CASSPQTGDEQYF. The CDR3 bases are TGTGCCAGCAGCCCCCAAACAGGGGACGAGCAGTACTTC.

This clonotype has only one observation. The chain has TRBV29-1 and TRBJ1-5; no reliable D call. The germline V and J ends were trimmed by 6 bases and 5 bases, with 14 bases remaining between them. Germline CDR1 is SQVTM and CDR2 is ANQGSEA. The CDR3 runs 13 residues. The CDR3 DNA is TGCAGCGTAACTCAGGAGAGGGATCAGCCCCAGCATTTT. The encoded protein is CSVTQERDQPQHF. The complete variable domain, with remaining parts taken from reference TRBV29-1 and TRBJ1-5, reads SAVISQKPSRDICQRGTSLTIQCQVDSQVTMMFWYRQQPGQSLTLIATANQGSEATYESGFVIDKFPISRPNLTFSTLTVSNMSPEDSSIYLCSVTQERDQPQHFGDGTRLSIL.

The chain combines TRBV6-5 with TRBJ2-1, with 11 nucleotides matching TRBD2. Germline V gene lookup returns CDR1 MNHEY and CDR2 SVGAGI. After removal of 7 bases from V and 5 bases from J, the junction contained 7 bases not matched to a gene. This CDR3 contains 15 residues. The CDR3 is CASTSGTSGNNEQFF. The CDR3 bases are TGTGCCAGCACTTCGGGGACTAGCGGAAACAATGAGCAGTTCTTC.

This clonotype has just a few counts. The CDR3 DNA reads TGTGCCAGCAGCTTGGCCAGCAACTCCTATGGCTACACCTTC. It yields the protein CASSLASNSYGYTF. V and J are TRBV5-6 and TRBJ1-2, with no clear D. CDR1 SGHDT and CDR2 YYEEEE come from the germline V gene. V shed 0 bases and J shed 4 bases, with 10 bases lying between them. The CDR3 consists of 14 residues.

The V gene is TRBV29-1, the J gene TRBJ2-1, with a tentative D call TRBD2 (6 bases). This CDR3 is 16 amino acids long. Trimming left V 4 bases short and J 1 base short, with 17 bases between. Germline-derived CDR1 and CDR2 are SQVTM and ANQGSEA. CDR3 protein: CSVVLAPISSYNEQFF. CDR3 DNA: TGCAGCGTTGTACTAGCACCCATTTCATCCTACAATGAGCAGTTCTTC.

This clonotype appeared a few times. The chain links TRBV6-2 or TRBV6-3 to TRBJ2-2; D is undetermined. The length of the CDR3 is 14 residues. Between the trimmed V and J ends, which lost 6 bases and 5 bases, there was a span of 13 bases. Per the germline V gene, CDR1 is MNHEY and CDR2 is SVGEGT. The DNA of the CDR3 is TGTGCCAGCAGACTGCTACAACGTACCGGGGAGCTGTTTTTT. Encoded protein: CASRLLQRTGELFF.

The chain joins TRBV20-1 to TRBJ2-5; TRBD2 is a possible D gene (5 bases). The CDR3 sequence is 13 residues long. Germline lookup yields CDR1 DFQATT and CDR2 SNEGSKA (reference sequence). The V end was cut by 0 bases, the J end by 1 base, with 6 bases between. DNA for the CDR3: TGCAGTGCTAGAGATGAGGGCCAAGAGACCCAGTACTTC. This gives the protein CSARDEGQETQYF.

This CDR3 reads CASQGGAFTDTQYF. The CDR3 DNA reads as TGTGCCAGCCAGGGAGGCGCTTTCACAGATACGCAGTATTTT. The V and J genes are TRBV19 and TRBJ2-3, with D perhaps TRBD2 (6 bases). Germline V gene data show CDR1 as LNHDA and CDR2 as SQIVND (reference sequence). The CDR3 is 14 residues long. Trimming left V 9 bases short and J 2 bases short, with 15 bases between.